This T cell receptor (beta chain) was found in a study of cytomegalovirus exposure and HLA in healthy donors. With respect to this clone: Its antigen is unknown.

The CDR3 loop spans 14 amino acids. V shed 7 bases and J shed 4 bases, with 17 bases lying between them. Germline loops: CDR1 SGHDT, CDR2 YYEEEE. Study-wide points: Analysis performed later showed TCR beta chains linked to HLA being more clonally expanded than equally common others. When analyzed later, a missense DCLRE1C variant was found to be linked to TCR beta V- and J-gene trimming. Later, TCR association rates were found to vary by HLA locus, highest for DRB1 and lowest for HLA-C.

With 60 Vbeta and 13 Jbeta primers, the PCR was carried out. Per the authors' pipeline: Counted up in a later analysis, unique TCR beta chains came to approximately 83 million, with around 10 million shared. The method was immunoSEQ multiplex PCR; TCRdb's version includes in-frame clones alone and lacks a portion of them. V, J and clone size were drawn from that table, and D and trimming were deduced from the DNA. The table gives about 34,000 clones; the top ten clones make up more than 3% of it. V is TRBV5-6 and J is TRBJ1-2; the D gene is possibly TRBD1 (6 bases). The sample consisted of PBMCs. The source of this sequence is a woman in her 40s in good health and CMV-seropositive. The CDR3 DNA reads TGTGCCAGCGAAAATAGGACAGTTATCTATGGCTACACCTTC. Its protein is CASENRTVIYGYTF.